Listed below are T cell receptor beta chains from one sample, sequenced in a study of T cells in Graves' hyperthyroidism and ophthalmopathy. TCRdb reprocessed the multiplex PCR reads with MiXCR, giving one entry per CDR3 protein. Here the sample spans more than 500,000 distinct CDR3 sequences, approximately 15% being singletons. The sequencing sample was made of blood. These receptors came from a woman in her thirties or forties with Graves' hyperthyroidism. Each CDR3 is given with its conserved first and last residue. Each record gives: D gene, J gene, clone size, V gene, CDR3 protein, CDR3 DNA. The D gene is left open where the match is weak. A row's size may be missing; if present it is once, few, many or a size class.

d_call: TRBD2
j_call: TRBJ2-1
clone_size: few
v_call: TRBV12-3/TRBV12-4
cdr3_aa: CASSPGTGWTSGIREQFF
cdr3_nt: TGTGCCAGCAGTCCCGGGACAGGGTGGACTAGCGGGATAAGGGAGCAGTTCTTC

d_call: .
j_call: TRBJ2-1
clone_size: .
v_call: TRBV27
cdr3_aa: CASSFEVGTASYNEQFF
cdr3_nt: TGTGCCAGCAGTTTTGAGGTCGGCACAGCTTCCTACAATGAGCAGTTCTTC

d_call: .
j_call: TRBJ1-6
clone_size: .
v_call: TRBV11-2
cdr3_aa: CASSPQGGPLHF
cdr3_nt: TGTGCCAGCAGCCCCCAAGGGGGGCCCCTCCACTTT

d_call: .
j_call: TRBJ2-2
clone_size: .
v_call: TRBV5-1
cdr3_aa: CASSPRQGLDTGELFF
cdr3_nt: TGCGCCAGCAGCCCTAGACAGGGACTCGACACCGGGGAGCTGTTTTTT

d_call: TRBD2
j_call: TRBJ2-1
clone_size: few
v_call: TRBV30
cdr3_aa: CAWSPRPGLAGGYEQFF
cdr3_nt: TGTGCCTGGAGCCCTAGGCCGGGACTAGCGGGAGGGTATGAGCAGTTCTTC

d_call: TRBD2
j_call: TRBJ2-2
clone_size: few
v_call: TRBV5-8
cdr3_aa: CASSLGGRANRPNTGELFF
cdr3_nt: TGTGCCAGCAGCTTGGGCGGGAGGGCTAACCGTCCGAACACCGGGGAGCTGTTTTTT

d_call: TRBD2
j_call: TRBJ2-1
clone_size: many
v_call: TRBV7-9
cdr3_aa: CASSLVLAGGFDQFF
cdr3_nt: TGTGCCAGCAGCTTAGTACTAGCGGGAGGTTTTGATCAGTTCTTC

d_call: .
j_call: TRBJ2-7
clone_size: .
v_call: TRBV28
cdr3_aa: CASSPSLGTYEQYF
cdr3_nt: TGTGCCAGCAGTCCCTCCCTGGGGACCTACGAGCAGTACTTC

d_call: TRBD2
j_call: TRBJ2-1
clone_size: .
v_call: TRBV4-1
cdr3_aa: CASSQEEGTSGRRVWSNEQFF
cdr3_nt: TGCGCCAGCAGCCAAGAAGAGGGGACTAGCGGGAGACGGGTTTGGTCCAATGAGCAGTTCTTC

d_call: .
j_call: TRBJ2-2
clone_size: many
v_call: TRBV2
cdr3_aa: CASMKDFTGELFF
cdr3_nt: TGTGCCAGCATGAAAGACTTCACCGGGGAGCTGTTTTTT

d_call: .
j_call: TRBJ2-7
clone_size: .
v_call: TRBV4-2
cdr3_aa: CASSPSASTASYEQYF
cdr3_nt: TGTGCCAGCAGCCCTTCGGCATCGACAGCATCCTACGAGCAGTACTTC

d_call: TRBD1
j_call: TRBJ2-7
clone_size: .
v_call: TRBV7-9
cdr3_aa: CASRSDRSYEQYF
cdr3_nt: TGTGCCAGCAGATCGGACAGGTCCTACGAGCAGTACTTC

d_call: TRBD2
j_call: TRBJ2-4
clone_size: many
v_call: TRBV2
cdr3_aa: CASSTSGSTKNIQYF
cdr3_nt: TGTGCCAGCAGTACTAGCGGGAGCACCAAAAACATTCAGTACTTC

d_call: .
j_call: TRBJ1-4
clone_size: many
v_call: TRBV5-1
cdr3_aa: CASSFGIAANEKLFF
cdr3_nt: TGCGCCAGCAGCTTCGGAATTGCAGCTAATGAAAAACTGTTTTTT

d_call: TRBD1
j_call: TRBJ1-6
clone_size: few
v_call: TRBV30
cdr3_aa: CAWSDLGGGNSPLHF
cdr3_nt: TGTGCCTGGAGTGACTTAGGGGGCGGTAATTCACCCCTCCACTTT

d_call: .
j_call: TRBJ2-7
clone_size: few
v_call: TRBV25-1
cdr3_aa: CASSEVRKPYEQYF
cdr3_nt: TGTGCCAGCAGTGAAGTAAGAAAGCCCTACGAGCAGTACTTC

d_call: .
j_call: TRBJ2-1
clone_size: few
v_call: TRBV5-1
cdr3_aa: CASSWGADNEQFF
cdr3_nt: TGCGCCAGCAGTTGGGGGGCCGACAATGAGCAGTTCTTC

d_call: .
j_call: TRBJ1-1
clone_size: many
v_call: TRBV11-3
cdr3_aa: CASSREGDTEAFF
cdr3_nt: TGTGCCAGCAGCAGGGAAGGGGACACTGAAGCTTTCTTT

d_call: .
j_call: TRBJ2-7
clone_size: many
v_call: TRBV7-8
cdr3_aa: CASSLVLGTYEQYF
cdr3_nt: TGCGCCAGCAGCTTGGTTCTGGGAACCTACGAGCAGTACTTC

d_call: .
j_call: TRBJ2-7
clone_size: many
v_call: TRBV7-9
cdr3_aa: CASSQVGSYEQYF
cdr3_nt: TGTGCCAGCAGCCAGGTTGGGTCCTACGAGCAGTACTTC

d_call: TRBD1
j_call: TRBJ2-1
clone_size: .
v_call: TRBV20-1
cdr3_aa: CSADPAGGSFNEQFF
cdr3_nt: TGCAGTGCTGATCCGGCAGGGGGTAGCTTCAATGAGCAGTTCTTC

d_call: .
j_call: TRBJ2-7
clone_size: many
v_call: TRBV24-1
cdr3_aa: CATSDSGLSYEQYF
cdr3_nt: TGTGCCACCAGTGATTCCGGACTGAGCTACGAGCAGTACTTC

d_call: TRBD1
j_call: TRBJ2-7
clone_size: many
v_call: TRBV7-8
cdr3_aa: CASSGTGPTPYEQYF
cdr3_nt: TGTGCCAGCAGCGGGACAGGGCCTACTCCCTACGAGCAGTACTTC

d_call: .
j_call: TRBJ2-3
clone_size: few
v_call: TRBV15
cdr3_aa: CATSIRTDTQYF
cdr3_nt: TGTGCCACCAGCATCCGCACAGATACGCAGTATTTT

d_call: TRBD2
j_call: TRBJ2-4
clone_size: many
v_call: TRBV11-2
cdr3_aa: CASSLQLAGGWGAKNIQYF
cdr3_nt: TGTGCCAGCAGCTTACAGCTAGCGGGAGGATGGGGGGCCAAAAACATTCAGTACTTC

d_call: .
j_call: TRBJ2-1
clone_size: many
v_call: TRBV7-2
cdr3_aa: CASSAGGVGYNEQFF
cdr3_nt: TGTGCCAGCAGCGCCGGTGGGGTGGGGTACAATGAGCAGTTCTTC

d_call: .
j_call: TRBJ2-1
clone_size: few
v_call: TRBV27
cdr3_aa: CASRGPDNEQFF
cdr3_nt: TGTGCCAGCAGAGGGCCCGACAATGAGCAGTTCTTC

d_call: .
j_call: TRBJ2-3
clone_size: many
v_call: TRBV7-2
cdr3_aa: CASSYRDHTDTQYF
cdr3_nt: TGTGCCAGCAGCTACCGGGACCACACAGATACGCAGTATTTT

d_call: TRBD2
j_call: TRBJ2-1
clone_size: many
v_call: TRBV12-3/TRBV12-4
cdr3_aa: CASSEGLAGTGKFF
cdr3_nt: TGTGCCAGCAGTGAGGGGCTAGCGGGTACCGGGAAGTTCTTC

d_call: .
j_call: TRBJ2-3
clone_size: many
v_call: TRBV6-6
cdr3_aa: CASSYLRYDTQYF
cdr3_nt: TGTGCCAGCAGTTACTTACGCTATGATACGCAGTATTTT

d_call: TRBD2
j_call: TRBJ2-7
clone_size: few
v_call: TRBV6-1
cdr3_aa: CASASGTPPYEQYF
cdr3_nt: TGTGCCAGCGCCAGCGGGACCCCTCCCTACGAGCAGTACTTC

d_call: TRBD2
j_call: TRBJ2-3
clone_size: .
v_call: TRBV29-1
cdr3_aa: CSPPGLATDTQYF
cdr3_nt: TGCAGCCCACCGGGACTAGCGACAGATACGCAGTATTTT

d_call: .
j_call: TRBJ2-7
clone_size: many
v_call: TRBV20-1
cdr3_aa: CSAPGSWREPYEQYF
cdr3_nt: TGCAGTGCGCCGGGGAGTTGGCGGGAACCCTACGAGCAGTACTTC

d_call: .
j_call: TRBJ2-2
clone_size: many
v_call: TRBV2
cdr3_aa: CASSGYTGELFF
cdr3_nt: TGTGCCAGCTCGGGGTACACCGGGGAGCTGTTTTTT

d_call: .
j_call: TRBJ2-1
clone_size: many
v_call: TRBV28
cdr3_aa: CASSFGGDSNTSDEQFF
cdr3_nt: TGTGCCAGCAGTTTCGGCGGCGACAGTAATACGAGCGATGAGCAGTTCTTC

d_call: .
j_call: TRBJ1-4
clone_size: many
v_call: TRBV20-1
cdr3_aa: CSAPGVENEKLFF
cdr3_nt: TGCAGTGCGCCAGGGGTAGAAAATGAAAAACTGTTTTTT

d_call: .
j_call: TRBJ2-1
clone_size: many
v_call: TRBV6-1
cdr3_aa: CASSPLLVNEQFF
cdr3_nt: TGTGCCAGCAGTCCCTTACTAGTCAATGAGCAGTTCTTC

d_call: TRBD2
j_call: TRBJ2-1
clone_size: many
v_call: TRBV24-1
cdr3_aa: CATSDTSGANNEQFF
cdr3_nt: TGTGCCACCAGTGATACTAGCGGGGCGAACAATGAGCAGTTCTTC

d_call: .
j_call: TRBJ2-7
clone_size: .
v_call: TRBV20-1
cdr3_aa: CSARRGVTYEQYF
cdr3_nt: TGCAGTGCTAGGAGGGGGGTAACCTACGAGCAGTACTTC

d_call: .
j_call: TRBJ2-7
clone_size: many
v_call: TRBV28
cdr3_aa: CASSLTGQSDEQYF
cdr3_nt: TGTGCCAGCAGTTTAACCGGACAGTCTGACGAGCAGTACTTC

d_call: .
j_call: TRBJ2-7
clone_size: .
v_call: TRBV12-3/TRBV12-4
cdr3_aa: CASMWRRSHEQYF
cdr3_nt: TGTGCCAGCATGTGGCGGAGGTCCCACGAGCAGTACTTC

d_call: .
j_call: TRBJ1-5
clone_size: .
v_call: TRBV6-1
cdr3_aa: CASSDWSDQPQHF
cdr3_nt: TGTGCCAGCAGTGATTGGAGTGATCAGCCCCAGCATTTT

d_call: TRBD1
j_call: TRBJ2-5
clone_size: many
v_call: TRBV20-1
cdr3_aa: CSASLQGGLREYF
cdr3_nt: TGCAGTGCTAGTCTACAGGGGGGTCTCCGTGAGTACTTC

d_call: .
j_call: TRBJ2-5
clone_size: many
v_call: TRBV11-1
cdr3_aa: CASSREQETQYF
cdr3_nt: TGTGCCAGCAGCCGAGAGCAAGAGACCCAGTACTTC

d_call: TRBD1
j_call: TRBJ1-4
clone_size: few
v_call: TRBV6-1
cdr3_aa: CASSRDSGSVTTNEKLFF
cdr3_nt: TGTGCCAGCAGTCGGGACAGTGGGAGCGTAACAACTAATGAAAAACTGTTTTTT

d_call: TRBD1
j_call: TRBJ1-6
clone_size: .
v_call: TRBV30
cdr3_aa: CAWSHPLTGDPSPLHF
cdr3_nt: TGTGCCTGGAGTCACCCGTTAACAGGGGATCCTTCACCCCTCCACTTT

d_call: TRBD2
j_call: TRBJ2-2
clone_size: once
v_call: TRBV6-2/TRBV6-3
cdr3_aa: CASRHKLGLAGVNGELFF
cdr3_nt: TGTGCCAGCAGGCATAAGCTGGGACTAGCGGGAGTCAACGGGGAGCTGTTTTTT

d_call: TRBD1
j_call: TRBJ1-5
clone_size: many
v_call: TRBV28
cdr3_aa: CASSSGGQGTQPQHF
cdr3_nt: TGTGCCAGCAGTTCGGGGGGACAGGGCACTCAGCCCCAGCATTTT

d_call: .
j_call: TRBJ2-5
clone_size: few
v_call: TRBV28
cdr3_aa: CASSAHEAQETQYF
cdr3_nt: TGTGCCAGCAGTGCCCACGAAGCTCAAGAGACCCAGTACTTC

d_call: .
j_call: TRBJ2-7
clone_size: many
v_call: TRBV12-3/TRBV12-4
cdr3_aa: CASSQDGQYEQYF
cdr3_nt: TGTGCCAGCAGCCAGGATGGACAGTACGAGCAGTACTTC

d_call: TRBD2
j_call: TRBJ2-3
clone_size: many
v_call: TRBV6-2/TRBV6-3
cdr3_aa: CASTEEAGTTGGADTQYF
cdr3_nt: TGTGCCAGCACCGAAGAGGCCGGGACTACCGGAGGGGCGGATACGCAGTATTTT

d_call: .
j_call: TRBJ2-1
clone_size: .
v_call: TRBV27
cdr3_aa: CASSFDGVASNEQFF
cdr3_nt: TGTGCCAGCAGTTTCGACGGGGTAGCTAGCAATGAGCAGTTCTTC

d_call: .
j_call: TRBJ1-2
clone_size: .
v_call: TRBV27
cdr3_aa: CASSYRQNYGYTF
cdr3_nt: TGTGCCAGCAGCTACCGGCAGAACTATGGCTACACCTTC